The 23 T cell receptor beta chains given below trace back to one sample, sequenced in a study of T cell clonotyping in hematopoietic cell transplantation. Measured with immunoSEQ multiplex PCR; TCRdb has only the in-frame clones, and not every one. The table has about 10,000 clones, more than 85% seen once. The sequences come from PBMCs, collected 100 days after allogeneic stem cell transplant. The source of these receptors is a male patient in his fifties who had an allogeneic stem cell transplant from a related donor, so T cells may come from the graft donor. Some clones in this sample may be carry-over from other donors' samples.

CDR3 sequence: CASSEGLGTGLGYGYTF. The CDR3 DNA sequence: TGTGCCAGCAGTGAAGGATTGGGGACGGGACTAGGATATGGCTACACCTTC. The genes are TRBV25-1 and TRBJ1-2, with D possibly TRBD1 on 5 matching bases. The CDR3 spans 17 residues. CDR1 MGHDK and CDR2 SYGVNS come from the germline V gene. V gave up 2 bases and J gave up 5 bases, with 21 bases separating them.

V and J are TRBV2 and TRBJ1-6; no firm D call. Looked up from germline, CDR1 is SNHLY and CDR2 is FYNNEI. V was clipped by 5 bases and J by 4 bases, with 12 bases between them. CDR3 length: 15 amino acids. The CDR3 DNA follows: TGTGCCAGCAGTCATGTCACAGATTATAATTCACCCCTCCACTTT. Its protein product is CASSHVTDYNSPLHF.

Of note for this clone: One junction end disagrees with the germline gene, perhaps due to a read error. The CDR3 nucleotides are TGCGCCAGCAGCGAAGATGCAGAGGACACAGATACGCAGTATTTT. It yields the protein CASSEDAEDTDTQYF. This chain joins TRBV4-3 and TRBJ2-3; D remains unclear. Germline V CDR1 and CDR2: LGHNA, YSLEER. The CDR3 runs 15 residues.

The chain links TRBV28 to TRBJ1-1; a possible D gene is TRBD1 (5 bases). V was cut by 6 bases and J by 1 base, with 15 bases left in between. The CDR3 has 15 residues. Germline lookup yields CDR1 MDHEN and CDR2 SYDVKM. The DNA for the CDR3 is TGTGCCAGCAGCGAGGCAGGGTGGGGGAACACTGAAGCTTTCTTT. This encodes CASSEAGWGNTEAFF.

The V call is TRBV6-5, the J call TRBJ1-2; TRBD1 matches 7 bases. The V gene's germline CDR1 is MNHEY and CDR2 SVGAGI. The CDR3 length is 14 residues. With 7 bases clipped from V and 5 bases from J, the junction kept 10 bases outside the gene matches. CDR3 sequence: CASTPGGHSYGYTF. The DNA for the CDR3 is TGTGCCAGCACCCCAGGGGGTCACTCATATGGCTACACCTTC.

The CDR3, as DNA: TGCGCCAGCAGCCAAGATAGGGAACGCGGGGGGGTTTACGAGCAGTACTTC. Its translation is CASSQDRERGGVYEQYF. V is TRBV4-1 and J is TRBJ2-7; 9 bases line up with TRBD2. This CDR3 has 17 residues. J gave up 4 bases and V 0 bases, and 10 bases lay outside the gene matches. The germline gives CDR1 MGHRA, CDR2 YSYEKL.

The chain recombines TRBV29-1 with TRBJ1-2; 10 bases are a match to TRBD1. V shed 7 bases, J shed 8 bases, and the junction held 7 bases outside the gene matches. Germline V gene data show CDR1 as SQVTM and CDR2 as ANQGSEA. This CDR3 region has 12 residues. The DNA of the CDR3 is TGCAGCGCCGAGGGACAGGGGTTCGGCTACACCTTC. It translates to CSAEGQGFGYTF.

The V call is TRBV7-2, the J call TRBJ1-5; D not certain. CDR1 and CDR2 (germline): SGHTA, FQGNSA. CDR3 length: 15 residues. Trimming removed 5 bases from V and 0 bases from J, with 11 bases in between. The CDR3 protein is CASSLVLNSNQPQHF. The DNA for the CDR3 is TGTGCCAGCAGCCTGGTGTTGAATAGCAATCAGCCCCAGCATTTT. The whole variable domain, filled in from reference TRBV7-2 and TRBJ1-5, reads GAGVSQSPSNKVTEKGKDVELRCDPISGHTALYWYRQSLGQGLEFLIYFQGNSAPDKSGLPSDRFSAERTGGSVSTLTIQRTQQEDSAVYLCASSLVLNSNQPQHFGDGTRLSIL.

The chain uses TRBV19 and TRBJ1-5; unclear D gene. The germline CDR1 and CDR2 sequences are LNHDA and SQIVND (reference sequence). The CDR3 length is 12 residues. V lost 5 bases and J lost 4, with 6 bases in between. Written as DNA, the CDR3 is TGTGCCAGTAGTTTCCGAAATCAGCCCCAGCATTTT. Residues: CASSFRNQPQHF.

The gene calls are TRBV29-1 and TRBJ1-1; no definite D call. CDR1 is SQVTM and CDR2 is ANQGSEA in the germline V gene. Trimming pared 6 bases from V and 3 bases from J, leaving 11 bases between. CDR3 length: 12 amino acids. As DNA, the CDR3 is TGCAGCGTCCGGGCCGGGGACACTGAAGCTTTCTTT. Translation: CSVRAGDTEAFF.

This chain joins TRBV5-1 and TRBJ2-7, with D perhaps TRBD1 or TRBD2 (6 bases each). The V gene lost 0 bases and the J gene lost 4 bases, with 14 bases spanning the gap. This CDR3 has 15 residues. The germline V gene has CDR1 SGHRS and CDR2 YFSETQ. CDR3 protein: CASSLDRGPMYEQYF. For the CDR3, the DNA is TGCGCCAGCAGCTTGGATCGGGGGCCCATGTACGAGCAGTACTTC.

The count of this clone is one. The gene calls are TRBV6-1 and TRBJ2-7, with 7 bases lining up with TRBD1. Unmatched junction bases numbered 12, after V lost 8 bases and J lost 5 bases. The germline V gene has CDR1 MNHNS and CDR2 SASEGT. The CDR3 has 14 amino acids. The CDR3 nucleotides read TGTGCCAGCTCCGAACCGGGACAGCCCCACGAGCAGTACTTC. Encoded protein: CASSEPGQPHEQYF.

This sequence joins TRBV27 and TRBJ1-1; 10 positions agree with TRBD1. After removal of 5 bases from V and 12 bases from J, the junction contained 6 bases not matched to a gene. The CDR3 contains 12 residues. Germline V gene sequence: CDR1 MNHEY, CDR2 SMNVEV (reference sequence). The CDR3 sequence is CASSAPGQGPFF. CDR3 bases: TGTGCCAGCAGTGCGCCGGGACAGGGGCCTTTCTTT.

The chain carries TRBV7-2 and TRBJ2-3; D unresolved. Germline values: CDR1 SGHTA, CDR2 FQGNSA. Trimming removed 1 base at V and 5 bases at J, with 19 bases between. This CDR3 is 17 amino acids long. The CDR3 loop reads CASSLERLSGLLDTQYF. The CDR3 nucleotides are TGTGCCAGCAGCTTAGAACGGTTGAGTGGCCTGTTAGATACGCAGTATTTT.

The CDR3 region is CASSQGGRSRSKNIQYF. CDR3 bases: TGTGCCAGCAGCCAAGGAGGGCGGAGCAGGTCCAAAAACATTCAGTACTTC. This sequence joins TRBV14 and TRBJ2-4; a weak D match, TRBD2 (5 bases). This CDR3 spans 17 amino acids. V lost 1 base to trimming and J lost 2 bases, with 15 bases between them. The germline gives CDR1 SGHDN, CDR2 FVKESK.

The chain has TRBV28 and TRBJ2-7, with D uncertain. The CDR3 covers 15 residues. V was clipped by 6 bases and J by 4 bases, with 19 bases between them. Germline CDR1 reads MDHEN; CDR2 reads SYDVKM. The CDR3 reads CASRSTSGYLYEQYF. DNA of the CDR3: TGTGCCAGCAGGAGTACGTCCGGTTACCTTTACGAGCAGTACTTC.

V is TRBV13 and J is TRBJ2-5; 12 bases are shared with TRBD2. Germline CDR1 PRHDT, CDR2 FYEKMQ (reference sequence). The CDR3 runs to 17 residues. Losses at the gene ends were 1 base for V and 1 base for J; bases not matched to a gene: 4. The CDR3 region is CASSLVGLAGVQETQYF. Here the CDR3 DNA reads TGTGCCAGCAGCTTAGTGGGACTAGCGGGCGTCCAAGAGACCCAGTACTTC.

The chain employs TRBV5-1 and TRBJ2-5, with 9 bases fitting TRBD2. The junction had 6 bases not matched to a gene; V was cut back by 4 bases and J by 5 bases. CDR3 length equals 14 residues. Germline V gene sequence: CDR1 SGHRS, CDR2 YFSETQ. Here the CDR3 reads CASSRGLASETQYF. The CDR3 DNA reads TGCGCCAGCAGCAGGGGACTAGCTTCTGAGACCCAGTACTTC. The variable domain in full, completed from reference TRBV5-1 and TRBJ2-5, reads KAGVTQTPRYLIKTRGQQVTLSCSPISGHRSVSWYQQTPGQGLQFLFEYFSETQRNKGNFPGRFSGRQFSNSRSEMNVSTLELGDSALYLCASSRGLASETQYFGPGTRLLVL.

CDR3 sequence (DNA): TGTGCCAGCAGTTTTGGAACAGGGGGCGAGGTGGGAAATCAGCCCCAGCATTTT. Encoded protein: CASSFGTGGEVGNQPQHF. The chain combines TRBV28 with TRBJ1-5; 9 nucleotides match TRBD1. The CDR3 loop spans 18 amino acids. Germline V gene sequence: CDR1 MDHEN, CDR2 SYDVKM. V dropped 3 bases and J dropped 4; count of bases not matched to a gene: 13.

This chain links TRBV30 with TRBJ2-7, with TRBD2 identical over 10 bases. Germline V CDR1 and CDR2: GTSNPN, SVGIG (reference sequence). The J segment lost 2 bases and the V segment lost 3 bases, leaving 10 bases of the junction unmatched. This CDR3 is 16 amino acids long. The CDR3 protein is CAWRSGRGGGTYEQYF. Written as DNA, the CDR3 is TGTGCCTGGAGGAGCGGGAGGGGAGGGGGAACCTACGAGCAGTACTTC. The complete variable domain, with remaining parts taken from reference TRBV30 and TRBJ2-7, reads SQTIHQWPATLVQPVGSPLSLECTVEGTSNPNLYWYRQAAGRGLQLLFYSVGIGQISSEVPQNLSASRPQDRQFILSSKKLLLSDSGFYLCAWRSGRGGGTYEQYFGPGTRLTVT.

The V and J genes are TRBV4-1 and TRBJ2-3, with no clear D. The germline V and J ends were trimmed by 2 bases and 4 bases, with 13 bases remaining between them. The length of the CDR3 is 15 residues. Germline loops: CDR1 MGHRA, CDR2 YSYEKL. The CDR3 reads CASSQRESGADTQYF. The CDR3, as DNA: TGCGCCAGCAGCCAACGCGAGAGTGGTGCAGATACGCAGTATTTT.

The CDR3 reads CASKKQGGINYGYTF. The CDR3 DNA is TGCGCCAGCAAAAAGCAGGGTGGGATTAACTATGGCTACACCTTC. The V call is TRBV5-1, the J call TRBJ1-2, with a tentative D call TRBD1 (5 bases). Germline V gene data show CDR1 as SGHRS and CDR2 as YFSETQ. The CDR3 is 15 amino acids. V gave up 6 bases and J gave up 1 base, with 16 bases separating them.

The chain combines TRBV19 with TRBJ1-3; possible D gene TRBD1, 6 bases. The germline CDR1 and CDR2 sequences are LNHDA and SQIVND (reference sequence). Trimming shortened V by 3 bases and J by 8 bases, and 17 bases separated the two germline ends. This CDR3 region has 15 residues. CDR3 bases: TGTGCCAGTAGTATGGGGGCTTGGACTCCAGACACCATATATTTT. Translated: CASSMGAWTPDTIYF. Drawing the rest from reference TRBV19 and TRBJ1-3, the complete variable domain is DGGITQSPKYLFRKEGQNVTLSCEQNLNHDAMYWYRQDPGQGLRLIYYSQIVNDFQKGDIAEGYSVSREKKESFPLTVTSAQKNPTAFYLCASSMGAWTPDTIYFGEGSWLTVV.